This T cell receptor beta chain is drawn from a study of long-term antiretroviral therapy in people with HIV. Germline V lookup: CDR1 MNHNY, CDR2 SVGAGI (reference sequence). V gave up 4 bases and J gave up 5 bases, with 15 bases separating them. The CDR3 has 15 amino acids. Investigators performed immunoSEQ version v3.0 at survey level. Sequencing was directed toward about 40,000-55,000 T-cell genomes in each sample. Only in-frame clones appear in the TCRdb table, and some are missing; sequencing was by immunoSEQ multiplex PCR. The sample yields tens of thousands of clones, 75% to 90% seen once. As regards this clone: No antigen is known for it.

Overall study findings and caveats: Controls had broader CDR3 length ranges than HIV repertoires did.

The origin of this receptor is a man aged 18 to 35 with HIV. The genes are TRBV6-6 and TRBJ2-1; the D gene is possibly TRBD2 (5 bases). The specimen was unsorted PBMCs, collected 1.5 years after starting antiretroviral therapy. This chain's CDR3 is CASSSVGSGNNEQFF. CDR3 sequence (DNA): TGTGCCAGCAGTTCGGTTGGGTCGGGGAACAATGAGCAGTTCTTC.